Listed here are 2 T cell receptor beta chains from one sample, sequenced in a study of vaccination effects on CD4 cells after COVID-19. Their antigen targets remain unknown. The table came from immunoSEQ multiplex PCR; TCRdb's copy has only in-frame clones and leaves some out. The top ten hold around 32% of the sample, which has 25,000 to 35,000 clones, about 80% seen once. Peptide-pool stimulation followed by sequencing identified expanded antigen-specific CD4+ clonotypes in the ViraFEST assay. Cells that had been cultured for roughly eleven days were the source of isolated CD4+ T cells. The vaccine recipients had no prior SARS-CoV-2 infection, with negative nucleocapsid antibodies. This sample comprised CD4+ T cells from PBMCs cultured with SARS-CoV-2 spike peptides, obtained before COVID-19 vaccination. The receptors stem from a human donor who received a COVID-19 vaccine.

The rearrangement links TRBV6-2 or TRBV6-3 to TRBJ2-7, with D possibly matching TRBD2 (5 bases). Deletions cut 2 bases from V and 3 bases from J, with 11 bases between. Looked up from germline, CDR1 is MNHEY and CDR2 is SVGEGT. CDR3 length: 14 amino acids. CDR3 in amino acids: CASSYPGVFYEQYF. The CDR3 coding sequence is TGTGCCAGCAGTTACCCCGGGGTCTTCTACGAGCAGTACTTC.

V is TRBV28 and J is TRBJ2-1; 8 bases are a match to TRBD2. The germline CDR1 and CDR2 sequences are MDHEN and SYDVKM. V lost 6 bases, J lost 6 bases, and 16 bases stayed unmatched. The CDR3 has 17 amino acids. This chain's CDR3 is CASSPVGLAGAFNEQFF. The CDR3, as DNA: TGTGCCAGCAGCCCCGTCGGGCTAGCGGGCGCCTTCAATGAGCAGTTCTTC.